These T cell receptor beta chains were read from a single sample in a study of Tregs in tolerant kidney transplant recipients. The repertoire was sequenced with immunoSEQ multiplex PCR; TCRdb's copy has only in-frame clones and lacks some. The sample yields under 100,000 clones, roughly nine tenths seen once. Material: CD8+ T cells from blood. These receptors all stem from a human donor in good health. The CDR3 runs from the conserved cysteine through the conserved F or W. The D gene is left open where the match is weak. Some rows mark clone size as missing; the rest say once, few, many or name a class of expanded clone.

CDR3 protein,CDR3 DNA,clone size,D gene,CDR3 length,J gene,V gene
CASSRGGRSIYEQYF,TGTGCCAGCAGTAGGGGCGGGAGGAGTATCTACGAGCAGTACTTC,NA,TRBD2,15,TRBJ2-7,TRBV2
CASSLGQEYNEQFF,TGTGCCAGCAGCTTGGGGCAGGAGTACAATGAGCAGTTCTTC,once,NA,14,TRBJ2-1,TRBV11-3
CASSLGIPGQGSHYEQYF,TGTGCCAGCAGCTTAGGCATTCCGGGACAGGGATCCCACTACGAGCAGTACTTC,NA,TRBD1,18,TRBJ2-7,TRBV7-6
CASRDTRYEQYF,TGCGCCAGCCGGGACACTAGATACGAGCAGTACTTC,NA,NA,12,TRBJ2-7,TRBV10-2
CASSWGQTGELFF,TGTGCCAGTAGTTGGGGACAGACCGGGGAGCTGTTTTTT,NA,TRBD1,13,TRBJ2-2,TRBV19
CASSRTGDEQYF,TGTGCCAGCAGCCGGACAGGGGACGAGCAGTACTTC,NA,TRBD1,12,TRBJ2-7,TRBV7-9
CASSPTGSDEQYF,TGTGCCAGCAGCCCGACAGGGAGTGACGAGCAGTACTTC,NA,TRBD1,13,TRBJ2-7,TRBV5-6
CASSRTGVTEAFF,TGTGCCAGCAGCCGCACAGGGGTCACTGAAGCTTTCTTT,NA,TRBD1,13,TRBJ1-1,TRBV5-4
CARSLGGEANYGYTF,TGTGCCAGAAGCTTAGGCGGGGAAGCTAACTATGGCTACACCTTC,once,NA,15,TRBJ1-2,TRBV7-5
CASSVDTLSYTGELFF,TGTGCCAGCAGCGTAGATACCCTCAGCTACACCGGGGAGCTGTTTTTT,NA,NA,16,TRBJ2-2,TRBV9
CASSLGLLAAGSSYEQYF,TGTGCCAGCAGCTTAGGCCTTTTGGCTGCAGGGAGCTCCTACGAGCAGTACTTC,NA,NA,18,TRBJ2-7,TRBV13
CASSEGQGAIYEQYF,TGTGCCAGTAGTGAAGGACAGGGAGCAATCTACGAGCAGTACTTC,NA,TRBD1,15,TRBJ2-7,TRBV19
CASSAGGGWGNTIYF,TGTGCCAGCAGCGCTGGAGGGGGCTGGGGAAACACCATATATTTT,NA,TRBD1,15,TRBJ1-3,TRBV9
CASSLEGPNYGYTF,TGTGCCAGCAGCTTGGAGGGCCCTAACTATGGCTACACCTTC,NA,NA,14,TRBJ1-2,TRBV5-4
CASSEGPNTDTQYF,TGTGCCAGCAGTGAGGGACCGAACACAGATACGCAGTATTTT,medium-sized,NA,14,TRBJ2-3,TRBV6-1
CASSVGQGKGVTIYF,TGTGCCAGCAGCGTAGGACAGGGGAAAGGGGTCACCATATATTTT,NA,TRBD1,15,TRBJ1-3,TRBV13
CASSEWVQSTEAFF,TGTGCCAGCAGTGAATGGGTGCAGTCTACTGAAGCTTTCTTT,once,NA,14,TRBJ1-1,TRBV6-1
CAISESPTNEQFF,TGTGCCATCAGTGAGTCCCCTACGAATGAGCAGTTCTTC,NA,NA,13,TRBJ2-1,TRBV10-3
CASSRAPGDTEAFF,TGTGCCAGCAGCCGGGCACCCGGGGACACTGAAGCTTTCTTT,NA,NA,14,TRBJ1-1,TRBV7-6
CASSYGPGTSSYEQYF,TGTGCCAGCAGTTACGGACCGGGGACAAGCTCCTACGAGCAGTACTTC,NA,NA,16,TRBJ2-7,TRBV6-5
CASSDGGNQPQHF,TGCGCCAGCAGTGATGGAGGAAATCAGCCCCAGCATTTT,NA,NA,13,TRBJ1-5,TRBV10-1
CASSQVRVDNEQFF,TGCGCCAGCAGCCAAGTCCGTGTTGACAATGAGCAGTTCTTC,NA,NA,14,TRBJ2-1,TRBV4-1
CASSKGGPRQGATDTQYF,TGTGCCAGCAGCAAAGGGGGGCCCCGACAGGGCGCGACAGATACGCAGTATTTT,NA,NA,18,TRBJ2-3,TRBV21-1
CASSQGAITGELFF,TGCGCCAGCAGCCAAGGGGCTATAACCGGGGAGCTGTTTTTT,NA,NA,14,TRBJ2-2,TRBV4-1
CASSQDIWTEDTDTQYF,TGCGCCAGCAGCCAAGATATCTGGACAGAAGACACAGATACGCAGTATTTT,NA,NA,17,TRBJ2-3,TRBV4-1
CASIGTGHYEQYF,TGTGCCAGCATTGGGACAGGGCACTACGAGCAGTACTTC,medium-sized,TRBD1,13,TRBJ2-7,TRBV27
CASSNRNNYGYTF,TGTGCCAGCAGCAACAGGAACAACTATGGCTACACCTTC,NA,NA,13,TRBJ1-2,TRBV11-2
CASSQAEVRTDTQYF,TGCGCCAGCAGCCAAGCGGAGGTTCGCACAGATACGCAGTATTTT,NA,NA,15,TRBJ2-3,TRBV4-1
CASSPAGTSGSSYEQYF,TGTGCCAGCAGCCCGGCCGGGACTAGCGGGAGCTCCTACGAGCAGTACTTC,NA,TRBD2,17,TRBJ2-7,TRBV13
CASSGPGTQYF,TGTGCCAGCAGTGGTCCTGGTACGCAGTATTTT,NA,NA,11,TRBJ2-3,TRBV25-1
CASSHRAPGQGREKLFF,TGCGCCAGCAGCCACAGAGCCCCGGGACAGGGGCGCGAAAAACTGTTTTTT,NA,TRBD1,17,TRBJ1-4,TRBV4-1
CASSQVTSSYNEQFF,TGTGCCAGCAGCCAAGTTACTAGCTCCTACAATGAGCAGTTCTTC,NA,NA,15,TRBJ2-1,TRBV14
CATSPGTSTGELFF,TGTGCCACCTCGCCCGGGACCTCCACCGGGGAGCTGTTTTTT,once,NA,14,TRBJ2-2,TRBV27
CASSGPTAALNEKLFF,TGTGCCAGCAGTGGACCGACGGCGGCCCTTAATGAAAAACTGTTTTTT,NA,NA,16,TRBJ1-4,TRBV2
CASSFGGFPEAFF,TGTGCCAGCAGCTTCGGGGGATTCCCTGAAGCTTTCTTT,NA,NA,13,TRBJ1-1,TRBV7-9
CASSVYTSSYNEQFF,TGCGCCAGCAGCGTTTACACGAGCTCCTACAATGAGCAGTTCTTC,NA,NA,15,TRBJ2-1,TRBV5-1
CASSLYQGAFYNEQFF,TGTGCCAGCAGTTTATATCAGGGGGCTTTTTACAATGAGCAGTTCTTC,NA,TRBD1,16,TRBJ2-1,TRBV27
CASSGMNTEAFF,TGTGCCAGCAGCGGTATGAACACTGAAGCTTTCTTT,NA,NA,12,TRBJ1-1,TRBV7-9
CASSQEDDRGYGYTF,TGCGCCAGCAGCCAAGAGGACGATCGAGGCTATGGCTACACCTTC,few,NA,15,TRBJ1-2,TRBV4-1
CASSVGGVEPAGELFF,TGTGCCAGCAGCGTAGGAGGGGTCGAGCCGGCCGGGGAGCTGTTTTTT,once,NA,16,TRBJ2-2,TRBV9
CASTSSPLEDERYF,TGTGCCAGTACCTCCTCCCCCCTAGAGGACGAGCGGTACTTC,NA,NA,14,TRBJ2-7,TRBV19
CAWSVLGGQETQYF,TGTGCCTGGAGTGTATTGGGCGGGCAAGAGACCCAGTACTTC,NA,NA,14,TRBJ2-5,TRBV30
CASSQARANSPLHF,TGCGCCAGCAGCCAAGCCAGGGCTAATTCACCCCTCCACTTT,NA,NA,14,TRBJ1-6,TRBV4-1
CASSLNTPNTGELFF,TGTGCCAGCAGCTTAAACACTCCTAACACCGGGGAGCTGTTTTTT,once,NA,15,TRBJ2-2,TRBV7-6
CASSPMGGYEQYF,TGTGCCAGCAGTCCGATGGGGGGGTACGAGCAGTACTTC,NA,TRBD2,13,TRBJ2-7,TRBV6-5
CASSVAGSTDTQYF,TGTGCCAGCAGCGTAGCCGGGAGCACAGATACGCAGTATTTT,NA,NA,14,TRBJ2-3,TRBV9